This TCR beta chain was sequenced in a study of cytomegalovirus exposure and HLA in healthy donors. Here immunoSEQ multiplex PCR was the method, and the copy in TCRdb shows in-frame clones only, minus some. The table lists roughly 230,000 clones, 90% of them singletons. Unmatched junction bases numbered 9, after V lost 0 bases and J lost 5 bases. Germline V gene data show CDR1 as LGHNA and CDR2 as YSLEER. This CDR3 is 16 amino acids long. This TCR derives from a woman aged 30 to 39 in good health and CMV-seronegative. This chain links TRBV4-3 with TRBJ1-2; 7 bases map to TRBD1. Sequences were obtained from PBMCs. CDR3 in amino acids: CASSQDGFEGAYGYTF. The CDR3 DNA follows: TGCGCCAGCAGCCAAGATGGTTTCGAGGGGGCTTATGGCTACACCTTC.